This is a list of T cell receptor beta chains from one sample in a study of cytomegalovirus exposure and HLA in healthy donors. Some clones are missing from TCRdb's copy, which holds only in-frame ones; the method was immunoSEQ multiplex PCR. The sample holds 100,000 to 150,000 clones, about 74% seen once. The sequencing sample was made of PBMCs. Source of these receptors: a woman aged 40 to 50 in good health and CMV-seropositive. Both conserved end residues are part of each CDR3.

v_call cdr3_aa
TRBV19 CASSKIGQGLMMNTEAFF
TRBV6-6 CASRARETQYF
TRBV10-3 CAISGDRVYGYTF
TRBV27 CASSLFRPPTNEKLFF
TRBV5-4 CASSLQGGEYEQYF
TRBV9 CASSGRTSGIGSYNEQFF
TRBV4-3 CASSQDLGGLYNEQFF
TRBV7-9 CASSARLANGNTQYF
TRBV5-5 CASSVTGGGTEAFF
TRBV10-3 CAISTELLSTEAFF
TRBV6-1 CASSTVGANQPQHF
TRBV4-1 CASSQGERGGKNIQYF
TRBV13 CASSYTLSRDSNEQYF
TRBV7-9 CASSLPPGGSTDTQYF
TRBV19 CASSIGPTSYEQYF
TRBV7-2 CASSLGGRNPYEQYF
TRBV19 CASSTNRGAGGLNTQYF
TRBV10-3 CAISESPVLGANVLTF
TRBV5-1 CASSRDSSPDTQYF
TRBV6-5 CASSRVPRGYSPLHF
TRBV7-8 CASSLGGRVGEQYF
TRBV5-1 CASSSGLDTQYF